A single sample is the source of the 20 T cell receptor beta chains below, sequenced in a study of blood T cell repertoires in COVID-19. Assay used: immunoSEQ multiplex PCR; TCRdb lists only in-frame clones, some missing. The table records about 190,000 clones, around 80% of them present only once. The sample consisted of peripheral blood. The receptors derive from a man aged 45-60 years who had recovered from COVID-19.

This chain links TRBV5-1 with TRBJ2-3, with 10 bases aligning to TRBD2. With 4 bases clipped from V and 4 bases from J, the junction kept 12 bases outside the gene matches. Germline loops: CDR1 SGHRS, CDR2 YFSETQ. This CDR3 comprises 17 residues. The CDR3 region is CASSRELAGVKSDTQYF. CDR3 bases: TGCGCCAGCAGCCGAGAGCTAGCGGGAGTTAAATCAGATACGCAGTATTTT.

V usage is TRBV18 and J usage is TRBJ1-5; D ambiguous. The ends were cut back, 4 bases at V and 0 bases at J, with 19 bases in the middle. CDR1 KGHSH and CDR2 LQKENI come from the germline V gene. This CDR3 spans 18 amino acids. CDR3 nucleotide sequence: TGTGCCAGCTCACTACCACGCCCTCCTCTAACTAGCAATCAGCCCCAGCATTTT. Encoded protein: CASSLPRPPLTSNQPQHF.

The rearrangement links TRBV6-5 to TRBJ2-5; the match to TRBD1 covers 10 bases. There are 14 residues in the CDR3. CDR1 MNHEY and CDR2 SVGAGI come from the germline V gene. J gave up 4 bases and V 8 bases, and 7 bases lay outside the gene matches. The DNA for the CDR3 is TGTGCCAGCTTCCGGGACAGGGGTTCAGAGACCCAGTACTTC. Its protein product is CASFRDRGSETQYF.

This clone was found a few times. The rearrangement uses TRBV27 and TRBJ2-7; 7 bases are shared with TRBD1. Germline trimming cut 5 bases from V and 2 bases from J; bases unmatched to any gene: 6. This CDR3 spans 14 amino acids. From germline, CDR1 is MNHEY and CDR2 SMNVEV (reference sequence). CDR3 sequence reads: CASSTTGTAYEQYF. As DNA, the CDR3 is TGTGCCAGCAGTACAACCGGGACAGCCTACGAGCAGTACTTC.

This clone was detected only a few times. The chain has TRBV3-1 (or the pseudogene TRBV3-2) and TRBJ1-2; 7 bases agree with TRBD1. V was clipped by 6 bases and J by 7 bases; unmatched bases: 8. Germline V CDR1 and CDR2: LGHDT, YNNKEL (reference sequence). The CDR3 covers 13 residues. The DNA of the CDR3 is TGTGCCAGCAGTCTAAGACAGGGACTTGGCTACACCTTC. It encodes CASSLRQGLGYTF.

This clone has more than one count but fewer than ten. V and J are TRBV15 and TRBJ2-7; D remains ambiguous. The V and J ends lost 5 bases and 4 bases respectively, with 15 bases between them. This CDR3 spans 14 amino acids. Per the germline V gene, CDR1 is LNHNV and CDR2 is YYDKDF (reference sequence). The CDR3 here is CATSSRLIGYEQYF. CDR3 sequence (DNA): TGTGCCACCAGCTCCCGCCTCATCGGGTACGAGCAGTACTTC. The full variable domain, in which reference TRBV15 and TRBJ2-7 provide the parts outside the CDR3, is DAMVIQNPRYQVTQFGKPVTLSCSQTLNHNVMYWYQQKSSQAPKLLFHYYDKDFNNEADTPDNFQSRRPNTSFCFLDIRSPGLGDTAMYLCATSSRLIGYEQYFGPGTRLTVT.

The V and J genes are TRBV30 and TRBJ2-2; tentatively, D is TRBD1 (6 bases). V was trimmed by 3 bases and J by 6 bases, leaving 14 bases between them. This CDR3 region has 14 residues. Germline CDR1 GTSNPN, CDR2 SVGIG (reference sequence). CDR3 residues: CAWSVGAGAGELFF. The CDR3 nucleotides are TGTGCCTGGAGCGTGGGGGCCGGGGCCGGGGAGCTGTTTTTT.

The chain joins TRBV3-1 (or the pseudogene TRBV3-2) to TRBJ2-4, with 9 positions matching TRBD1. J lost 6 bases, V lost 6 bases, and 18 bases had no gene match. CDR1 and CDR2 (germline): LGHDT, YNNKEL (reference sequence). The CDR3 runs 18 residues. As DNA, the CDR3 is TGTGCCAGCAGTCCCGACAGGGGGTACAGCATCATCGGAAACATTCAGTACTTC. Translating gives CASSPDRGYSIIGNIQYF.

This rearrangement joins TRBV9 to TRBJ2-7; D unresolved. This CDR3 region has 14 residues. The V gene's germline CDR1 is SGDLS and CDR2 YYNGEE. Trimming took 0 bases from V and 2 from J, leaving 9 bases between them. The CDR3 DNA reads as TGTGCCAGCAGCGTAGGAGGAAGCCCCTACGAGCAGTACTTC. It translates to CASSVGGSPYEQYF.

This clone has a single count. The CDR3 sequence: CASSPTTGQGEPQHF. The CDR3 DNA reads as TGTGCCAGCAGCCCAACTACAGGACAGGGAGAGCCCCAGCATTTT. This chain connects TRBV7-6 to TRBJ1-5; 8 bases line up with TRBD1. CDR1 is SGHVS and CDR2 is FNYEAQ in the germline V gene. This CDR3 is 15 amino acids long. With V trimmed by 5 bases and J by 8 bases, 11 bases remained unmatched.

This chain links TRBV19 with TRBJ1-5; TRBD1 matches 9 bases. V trimming: 2 bases; J trimming: 2 bases; junction bases outside the gene matches: 7. This CDR3 is built from 17 residues. CDR1 is LNHDA and CDR2 is SQIVND in the germline V gene (reference sequence). CDR3 coding DNA: TGTGCCAGTAGTATACCCAGGACAGGGGTCGGCAATCAGCCCCAGCATTTT. Protein product: CASSIPRTGVGNQPQHF.

The rearrangement uses TRBV5-1 and TRBJ1-1, with TRBD1 identical over 7 bases. Germline V gene lookup returns CDR1 SGHRS and CDR2 YFSETQ. This CDR3 spans 17 amino acids. The V and J ends lost 3 bases and 0 bases, in that order; junction bases with no gene match: 11. CDR3 nucleotides: TGCGCCAGCAGCTCGCAACCCGGACAGGCCATGAACACTGAAGCTTTCTTT. Amino acids: CASSSQPGQAMNTEAFF.

For this clone: The same CDR3 also results from other DNA sequences found in this sample. V gene TRBV19 combines with J gene TRBJ2-1; D call uncertain. CDR3 length: 11 residues. Germline CDR1 is LNHDA and CDR2 is SQIVND (reference sequence). Trimming took off 6 bases at V and 3 bases at J, with 3 bases between the two ends. CDR3 nucleotide sequence: TGTGCCAGTAGCAGCTACAATGAGCAGTTCTTC. Amino acid sequence: CASSSYNEQFF.

V gene TRBV24-1 combines with J gene TRBJ1-5, with D tentatively TRBD1 (5 bases). The CDR3 extends over 13 amino acids. CDR1 and CDR2 from the germline V gene are KGHDR and SFDVKD. V lost 6 bases, J lost 4 bases, and 9 bases lay in between. DNA of the CDR3: TGTGCCACCAGTAAATCAGGGAATCAGCCCCAGCATTTT. It specifies CATSKSGNQPQHF.

This clone has only one observation. This rearrangement joins TRBV20-1 to TRBJ2-7; D is unresolved. The CDR3 has 16 residues. Trimming removed 3 bases at V and 7 bases at J, with 25 bases between. The germline V gene encodes CDR1 DFQATT and CDR2 SNEGSKA (reference sequence). The CDR3 sequence is CSASSTKPSNLEEQYF. In nucleotides, the CDR3 is TGCAGTGCTAGTAGTACTAAGCCCAGCAATTTAGAGGAGCAGTACTTC.

The CDR3 DNA reads TGTGCCAGCAGTGACAGTCTGAATTCACCCCTCCACTTT. Translated, it gives CASSDSLNSPLHF. The chain uses TRBV6-1 and TRBJ1-6; D is unclear. CDR1 is MNHNS, CDR2 SASEGT, per germline. Deletions cut 3 bases from V and 7 bases from J, with 7 bases between. The CDR3 runs to 13 residues.

The rearrangement uses TRBV9 and TRBJ2-3; the match to TRBD2 covers 9 bases. Losses at the gene ends were 3 bases for V and 6 bases for J; bases not matched to a gene: 5. Looked up from germline, CDR1 is SGDLS and CDR2 is YYNGEE. This CDR3 contains 14 residues. The CDR3 DNA is TGTGCCAGCAGCGGCGGGAGGGCCAGGGATACGCAGTATTTT. This translates into CASSGGRARDTQYF.

CDR3 nucleotides: TGCAGCGTTTGGGAGCTCTACGAGCAGTACTTC. It yields the protein CSVWELYEQYF. The chain joins TRBV29-1 to TRBJ2-7, with D perhaps TRBD2 (5 bases). This CDR3 has 11 amino acids. Germline V gene lookup returns CDR1 SQVTM and CDR2 ANQGSEA. The V and J ends lost 5 bases and 3 bases respectively, with 8 bases between them.

This chain uses TRBV7-9 with TRBJ1-4; no clear D gene. Germline-derived CDR1 and CDR2 are SEHNR and FQNEAQ (reference sequence). CDR3 size: 15 residues. V shed 1 base and J shed 6 bases, with 12 bases lying between them. The CDR3 region is CASSLEFVADEKLFF. The CDR3 DNA is TGTGCCAGCAGCTTAGAGTTTGTGGCGGATGAAAAACTGTTTTTT.

This sequence joins TRBV28 and TRBJ2-5, with D tentatively TRBD2 (6 bases). Trimming removed 5 bases at V and 4 bases at J, with 20 bases between. Germline V lookup: CDR1 MDHEN, CDR2 SYDVKM. CDR3 size: 16 residues. DNA for the CDR3: TGTGCCAGCAGTAGAAGCCCAGGGTTGGGGGGAGAGACCCAGTACTTC. Amino acid sequence: CASSRSPGLGGETQYF.